This entry lists 22 T cell receptor beta chains sequenced from one sample in a study of cytomegalovirus exposure and HLA in healthy donors. The protocol was immunoSEQ multiplex PCR, while the TCRdb copy is restricted to in-frame clones and leaves out a portion. The table lists just under 75,000 clones, roughly 93% of them singletons. Sequenced material: PBMCs. These receptors were obtained from a woman between 18 and 29 years old in good health and CMV-seropositive.

The rearrangement uses TRBV30 and TRBJ1-1; D remains ambiguous. CDR3 length: 13 residues. V was cut by 2 bases and J by 1 base, with 8 bases left in between. Germline V gene lookup returns CDR1 GTSNPN and CDR2 SVGIG (reference sequence). The CDR3 DNA reads as TGTGCCTGGAGTACTACACGGAACACTGAAGCTTTCTTT. Protein product: CAWSTTRNTEAFF.

The genes are TRBV7-8 and TRBJ2-3; TRBD1 aligns across 9 bases. The CDR3 runs 15 residues. J gave up 0 bases and V 5 bases, and 3 bases lay outside the gene matches. Germline V gene sequence: CDR1 SGHVS, CDR2 FQNEAQ. In DNA, the CDR3 is TGTGCCAGCAGCCAAACAGGGGGCAGCACAGATACGCAGTATTTT. This translates into CASSQTGGSTDTQYF.

The rearrangement links TRBV7-3 to TRBJ2-3; 9 positions match TRBD1. The V gene's germline CDR1 is SGHTA and CDR2 FQGTGA. CDR3 size: 17 residues. V dropped 3 bases and J dropped 2; count of bases not matched to a gene: 9. This CDR3 reads CASSFQGQGRNTDTQYF. CDR3 nucleotides: TGTGCCAGCAGCTTCCAAGGACAGGGGCGAAACACAGATACGCAGTATTTT.

The chain links TRBV5-4 to TRBJ2-5; D is possibly TRBD1 (7 bases). The CDR3 has 13 residues. The germline V and J ends were trimmed by 4 bases and 5 bases, with 12 bases remaining between them. The germline gives CDR1 SGHNT, CDR2 YYREEE (reference sequence). Here the CDR3 reads CASSLTGRETQYF. CDR3 bases: TGTGCCAGCAGCCTGACAGGGAGGGAGACCCAGTACTTC. The complete variable domain, with remaining parts taken from reference TRBV5-4 and TRBJ2-5, reads ETGVTQSPTHLIKTRGQQVTLRCSSQSGHNTVSWYQQALGQGPQFIFQYYREEENGRGNFPPRFSGLQFPNYSSELNVNALELDDSALYLCASSLTGRETQYFGPGTRLLVL.

The V and J genes are TRBV7-9 and TRBJ2-7; D might be TRBD2 (5 bases). V lost 6 bases and J 2 bases, leaving 14 bases between the germline ends. The CDR3 is 14 amino acids. The germline V gene encodes CDR1 SEHNR and CDR2 FQNEAQ (reference sequence). The DNA of the CDR3 is TGTGCCAGCAGTCCATCCGAGACTACCTACGAGCAGTACTTC. As protein: CASSPSETTYEQYF.

This sequence joins TRBV5-6 and TRBJ1-2; no reliable D call. The CDR3 runs to 11 residues. The germline gives CDR1 SGHDT, CDR2 YYEEEE. The V and J ends lost 0 bases and 8 bases respectively, with 5 bases between them. The CDR3 is CASSLDEGYTF. In DNA form, the CDR3 reads TGTGCCAGCAGCTTGGATGAGGGCTACACCTTC. The full variable domain, in which reference TRBV5-6 and TRBJ1-2 provide the parts outside the CDR3, is DAGVTQSPTHLIKTRGQQVTLRCSPKSGHDTVSWYQQALGQGPQFIFQYYEEEERQRGNFPDRFSGHQFPNYSSELNVNALLLGDSALYLCASSLDEGYTFGSGTRLTVV.

The CDR3 sequence: CASSFLTPGLAGGISYNEQFF. As DNA, the CDR3 is TGTGCCAGCAGTTTTCTCACTCCGGGACTAGCGGGAGGTATCTCCTACAATGAGCAGTTCTTC. The V call is TRBV27, the J call TRBJ2-1; 15 bases are a match to TRBD2. This CDR3 is built from 21 residues. Germline V gives CDR1 MNHEY, CDR2 SMNVEV (reference sequence). The V gene end was trimmed by 3 bases and the J gene end by 0 bases; junction bases not matched to a gene: 12.

The chain employs TRBV11-2 and TRBJ2-7; D remains unclear. The CDR3 consists of 15 residues. Trimming shortened V by 5 bases and J by 3 bases, and 17 bases separated the two germline ends. Germline assignment: CDR1 SGHAT and CDR2 FQNNGV. The CDR3, as DNA: TGTGCCAGCAGCCCTGGAAGAGGATTCCTCTACGAGCAGTACTTC. Protein product: CASSPGRGFLYEQYF. The full variable domain, rest sourced from reference TRBV11-2 and TRBJ2-7, is EAGVAQSPRYKIIEKRQSVAFWCNPISGHATLYWYQQILGQGPKLLIQFQNNGVVDDSQLPKDRFSAERLKGVDSTLKIQPAKLEDSAVYLCASSPGRGFLYEQYFGPGTRLTVT.

This sequence joins TRBV28 and TRBJ1-1; D is unclear. Trimming took off 6 bases at V and 0 bases at J, with 5 bases between the two ends. The CDR3 totals 12 residues. Germline values: CDR1 MDHEN, CDR2 SYDVKM. The CDR3 here is CASSRVNTEAFF. In DNA, the CDR3 is TGTGCCAGCAGCCGGGTGAACACTGAAGCTTTCTTT.

The genes are TRBV7-9 and TRBJ2-1; D possibly corresponds to TRBD1 (6 bases). Per germline, CDR1 SEHNR and CDR2 FQNEAQ (reference sequence). The CDR3 sequence is 13 residues long. With 5 bases removed from V and 7 bases from J, the gap between germline ends came to 12 bases. The CDR3 is CASSLQGGNEQFF. In nucleotides, the CDR3 is TGTGCCAGCAGCCTCCAAGGGGGAAATGAGCAGTTCTTC. The full variable domain, with the rest looked up from reference TRBV7-9 and TRBJ2-1, is DTGVSQNPRHKITKRGQNVTFRCDPISEHNRLYWYRQTLGQGPEFLTYFQNEAQLEKSRLLSDRFSAERPKGSFSTLEIQRTEQGDSAMYLCASSLQGGNEQFFGPGTRLTVL.

J is TRBJ1-2 and V is TRBV28; TRBD1 aligns across 7 bases. The CDR3 totals 15 residues. V lost 6 bases and J lost 5; bases outside the gene matches: 12. Germline V gene lookup returns CDR1 MDHEN and CDR2 SYDVKM. CDR3 residues: CASSRNRDSSYGYTF. CDR3 bases: TGTGCCAGCAGCCGGAATCGGGACAGCTCTTATGGCTACACCTTC.

This clone was seen just once. The chain uses TRBV18 and TRBJ1-1; D unclear. The germline gives CDR1 KGHSH, CDR2 LQKENI. The CDR3 covers 12 residues. The V end lost 6 bases, the J end lost 7 bases, and 12 bases lay between the germline ends. CDR3 coding DNA: TGTGCCAGCTCCGAAAATCGGGATGAAGCTTTCTTT. Its protein product is CASSENRDEAFF.

The rearrangement joins TRBV5-1 to TRBJ1-2; TRBD1 matches 8 bases. Trimming removed 0 bases from V and 2 bases from J; junction bases left unmatched: 3. Per germline, CDR1 SGHRS and CDR2 YFSETQ. The CDR3 sequence is 15 residues long. CDR3 protein: CASSLGTGKNYGYTF. CDR3 bases: TGCGCCAGCAGCTTGGGGACAGGGAAGAACTATGGCTACACCTTC.

The rearrangement uses TRBV5-4 and TRBJ2-3, with 8 bases that match TRBD2. The CDR3 has 15 residues. V dropped 0 bases and J dropped 6; count of bases not matched to a gene: 6. Germline values: CDR1 SGHNT, CDR2 YYREEE (reference sequence). In DNA form, the CDR3 reads TGTGCCAGCAGCTTGGGGCGGGGGGCAGAGGATACGCAGTATTTT. It codes for CASSLGRGAEDTQYF.

V gene TRBV15 combines with J gene TRBJ2-5; no definite D call. The CDR3 runs 12 residues. From germline, CDR1 is LNHNV and CDR2 YYDKDF (reference sequence). The V gene lost 0 bases and the J gene lost 7 bases, with 6 bases spanning the gap. CDR3 protein: CATSREFGTQYF. The CDR3 DNA sequence: TGTGCCACCAGCAGAGAATTCGGGACCCAGTACTTC.

The chain couples TRBV28 to TRBJ1-1, with D possibly TRBD1 on 5 matching bases. This CDR3 is built from 13 residues. With 11 bases removed from V and 6 bases from J, the gap between germline ends came to 19 bases. Germline loops: CDR1 MDHEN, CDR2 SYDVKM. The CDR3 here is CASKGRGNPEAFF. The CDR3 nucleotides read TGTGCCTCCAAAGGTCGGGGGAATCCTGAAGCTTTCTTT.

This clone was seen once. The CDR3 DNA follows: TGCGCCAGCAGCCAAGAGCACAGGGTAACGGGTGCTTTCTTT. Residues: CASSQEHRVTGAFF. The chain recombines TRBV4-3 with TRBJ1-1; tentative D call: TRBD1 (6 bases). Germline V gene lookup returns CDR1 LGHNA and CDR2 YSLEER. The V and J ends lost 0 bases and 11 bases respectively, with 16 bases between them. This CDR3 contains 14 residues.

The chain recombines TRBV28 with TRBJ1-3; D remains unclear. Trimming took off 7 bases at V and 0 bases at J, with 7 bases between the two ends. The CDR3 sequence is 13 residues long. Germline-derived CDR1 and CDR2 are MDHEN and SYDVKM. This CDR3 is CASTSSSGNTIYF. DNA of the CDR3: TGTGCCAGCACGTCGAGCTCTGGAAACACCATATATTTT.

The J gene is TRBJ2-3, the V gene TRBV7-3, with 8 bases matching TRBD2. The germline V gene has CDR1 SGHTA and CDR2 FQGTGA. V trimming: 3 bases; J trimming: 1 base; junction bases outside the gene matches: 6. This CDR3 spans 16 amino acids. CDR3 DNA sequence: TGTGCCAGCAGCTTTGCCCCGGGAGGGCGCACAGATACGCAGTATTTT. Its translation: CASSFAPGGRTDTQYF.

This sequence joins TRBV7-8 and TRBJ1-5; unclear D gene. CDR1 is SGHVS, CDR2 FQNEAQ, per germline. Trimming removed 3 bases at V and 1 base at J, with 10 bases between. The length of the CDR3 is 15 residues. CDR3 bases: TGTGCCAGCAGCTTTGGACTTGCGAGCAATCAGCCCCAGCATTTT. Protein product: CASSFGLASNQPQHF.

The chain carries TRBV7-2 and TRBJ1-6; 7 bases are shared with TRBD1. V dropped 6 bases and J dropped 5; count of bases not matched to a gene: 13. The germline CDR1 and CDR2 sequences are SGHTA and FQGNSA. The length of the CDR3 is 17 residues. As DNA, the CDR3 is TGTGCCAGCAGACCCGCGAGCAGGGGGACCAATAATTCACCCCTCCACTTT. This codes for CASRPASRGTNNSPLHF. Together with reference TRBV7-2 and TRBJ1-6, the CDR3 gives the full variable domain: GAGVSQSPSNKVTEKGKDVELRCDPISGHTALYWYRQSLGQGLEFLIYFQGNSAPDKSGLPSDRFSAERTGGSVSTLTIQRTQQEDSAVYLCASRPASRGTNNSPLHFGNGTRLTVT.

The chain uses TRBV6-6 and TRBJ2-1, with 9 positions matching TRBD1. The V gene end was trimmed by 0 bases and the J gene end by 8 bases; junction bases not matched to a gene: 5. CDR1 MNHNY and CDR2 SVGAGI come from the germline V gene (reference sequence). The CDR3 contains 15 residues. CDR3 DNA sequence: TGTGCCAGCAGTTACTCGCGGGACAGGGTGGATGAGCAGTTCTTC. It specifies CASSYSRDRVDEQFF.